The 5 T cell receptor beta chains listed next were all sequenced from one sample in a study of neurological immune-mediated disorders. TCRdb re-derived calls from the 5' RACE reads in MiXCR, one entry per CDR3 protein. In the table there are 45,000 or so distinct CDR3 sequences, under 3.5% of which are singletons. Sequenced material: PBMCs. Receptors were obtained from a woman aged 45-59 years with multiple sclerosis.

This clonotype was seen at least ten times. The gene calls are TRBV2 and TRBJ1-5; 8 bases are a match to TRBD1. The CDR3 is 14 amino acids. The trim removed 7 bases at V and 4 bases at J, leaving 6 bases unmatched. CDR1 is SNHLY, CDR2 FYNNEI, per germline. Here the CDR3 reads CASNKDRDNQPQHF. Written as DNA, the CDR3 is TGTGCCAGCAATAAGGACAGGGATAATCAGCCCCAGCATTTT. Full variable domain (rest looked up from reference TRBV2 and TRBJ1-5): EPEVTQTPSHQVTQMGQEVILRCVPISNHLYFYWYRQILGQKVEFLVSFYNNEISEKSEIFDDQFSVERPDGSNFTLKIRSTKLEDSAMYFCASNKDRDNQPQHFGDGTRLSIL.

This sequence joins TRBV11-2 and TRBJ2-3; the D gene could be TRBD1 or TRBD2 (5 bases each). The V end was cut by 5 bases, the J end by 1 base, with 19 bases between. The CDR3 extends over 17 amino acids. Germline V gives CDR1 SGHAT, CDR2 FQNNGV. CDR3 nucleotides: TGTGCCAGCAGCCCCCGGGGCGGTTTCTTGGGCACAGATACGCAGTATTTT. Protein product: CASSPRGGFLGTDTQYF.

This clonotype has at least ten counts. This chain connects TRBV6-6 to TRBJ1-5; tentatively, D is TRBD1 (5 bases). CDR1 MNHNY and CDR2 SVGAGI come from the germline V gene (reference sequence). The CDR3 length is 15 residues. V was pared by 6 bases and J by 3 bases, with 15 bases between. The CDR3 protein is CASSPIMGVNQPQHF. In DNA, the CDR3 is TGTGCCAGCAGCCCCATTATGGGGGTCAATCAGCCCCAGCATTTT.

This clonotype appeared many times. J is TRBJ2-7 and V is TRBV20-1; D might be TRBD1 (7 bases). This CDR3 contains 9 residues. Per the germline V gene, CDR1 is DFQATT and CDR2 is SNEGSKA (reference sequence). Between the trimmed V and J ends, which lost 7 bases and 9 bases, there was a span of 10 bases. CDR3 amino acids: CSGQGGQYF. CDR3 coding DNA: TGCAGTGGCCAGGGGGGGCAGTACTTC.

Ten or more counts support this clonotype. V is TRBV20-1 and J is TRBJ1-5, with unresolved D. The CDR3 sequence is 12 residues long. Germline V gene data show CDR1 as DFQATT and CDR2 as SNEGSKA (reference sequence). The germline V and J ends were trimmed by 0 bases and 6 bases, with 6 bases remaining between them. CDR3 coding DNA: TGCAGTGCTAGAGACAGAGCTCAGCCCCAGCATTTT. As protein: CSARDRAQPQHF.